Listed below are T cell receptor beta chains from one sample, sequenced in a study of CD8 T cells in ankylosing spondylitis. TCRdb ran MiXCR on the 5' RACE reads and lists one entry per CDR3 protein. Of 39,000 or so distinct CDR3 sequences listed, about 9.4% are singletons. Sequenced: blood, either unsorted or a sorted T cell fraction (not recorded which). These TCRs come from a male donor with ankylosing spondylitis or in good health (not recorded which). Both conserved end residues are part of each CDR3. A D gene is named only where the DNA matches it firmly. Size is stated for part of the rows, as once, few or many counts, or as a class when the clone is expanded.

cdr3_nt cdr3_aa clone_size j_call v_call cdr3_length d_call
TGCGCCAGCAGCTTGGAACTCCCAGGATCTACCAATGAGCAGTTCTTC CASSLELPGSTNEQFF many TRBJ2-1 TRBV5-1 16 .
TGCGCCAGCAGCCTCAGGAGGGATCAGCCCCAGCATTTT CASSLRRDQPQHF many TRBJ1-5 TRBV4-3 13 .
TGCAGTGCTCAGCCGGGACTCCACACAGATACGCAGTATTTT CSAQPGLHTDTQYF many TRBJ2-3 TRBV20-1 14 .
TGCGCCAGCAGCCAGACTCGGGAAGTCTCCTACAATGAGCAGTTCTTC CASSQTREVSYNEQFF many TRBJ2-1 TRBV4-1 16 .
TGTGCCAGCTCACCGGGGGTGGACGCCAAGCAGTACTTC CASSPGVDAKQYF few TRBJ2-7 TRBV18 13 .
TGTGCCAGCAGTCCCCAGGGGCCTAGCAATCAGCCCCAGCATTTT CASSPQGPSNQPQHF many TRBJ1-5 TRBV12-3/TRBV12-4 15 .
TGTGCCAGCAGACTCGTAGCCGGAACAACCGGGGAGCTGTTTTTT CASRLVAGTTGELFF many TRBJ2-2 TRBV6-5 15 .
TGTGCCAGCAGCTTAGGGGGACTGCGGACGACTGAAGCTTTCTTT CASSLGGLRTTEAFF many TRBJ1-1 TRBV13 15 .
TGTGCCAGCAGTGATGGACTAGCGCAGAACAATGAGCAGTTCTTC CASSDGLAQNNEQFF . TRBJ2-1 TRBV2 15 TRBD2
TGCGCCAGCAGCCCTGGACAGGTTAACACTGAAGCTTTCTTT CASSPGQVNTEAFF many TRBJ1-1 TRBV5-1 14 TRBD1
TGTGCCTGGACCCGGGACAGACAAGAGACCCAGTACTTC CAWTRDRQETQYF . TRBJ2-5 TRBV30 13 TRBD1
TGTGCCAGCAGCCAAGATTTTGGGGCATATTCACCCCTCCACTTT CASSQDFGAYSPLHF many TRBJ1-6 TRBV4-2 15 .
TGTGCCAGCAGTTTACAGGGGGCCGTAGCCTACGAGCAGTACTTC CASSLQGAVAYEQYF . TRBJ2-7 TRBV12-3/TRBV12-4 15 TRBD1
TGTGCCAGCAGCGGAGGCGGTGTGGGTCTAATGAACATTCAGTACTTC CASSGGGVGLMNIQYF many TRBJ2-4 TRBV5-5 16 .
TGTGCCACCAGCGTAGGTGGCGCGCTGGAAAAACTGTTTTTT CATSVGGALEKLFF many TRBJ1-4 TRBV15 14 .
TGTGCCAGCAGTCTTATCGGGGGGAGCAATGAGCAGTTCTTC CASSLIGGSNEQFF many TRBJ2-1 TRBV6-1 14 TRBD2
TGTGCCAGCAGCCCCCGGGACAGGGAAGTGGGGAACATTCAGTACTTC CASSPRDREVGNIQYF many TRBJ2-4 TRBV3-1 16 TRBD1
TGTGCCAGCAGTGGCATGGGGGGGGGGAACACTGAAGCTTTCTTT CASSGMGGGNTEAFF many TRBJ1-1 TRBV12-3/TRBV12-4 15 .
TGTGCCAGTAGTATTGCTAACTTTCAAGAGACCCAGTACTTC CASSIANFQETQYF many TRBJ2-5 TRBV19 14 .
TGTGCCAGCAGCCAAGGGGTAGGGCGGTATGAGCAGTTCTTC CASSQGVGRYEQFF many TRBJ2-1 TRBV4-2 14 .
TGCGCCAGCACTGAGGGGGGCGGCGTATTTTACAATGAGCAGTTCTTC CASTEGGGVFYNEQFF many TRBJ2-1 TRBV5-1 16 .
TGTGCCAGCAGCTCCTCGTCAAACTCCCCTTCTACAGTTAACTATGGCTACACCTTC CASSSSSNSPSTVNYGYTF many TRBJ1-2 TRBV11-1 19 .
TGTGCCAGCAGCCATGTAGCGGGAGGGGAAGGTGAGCAGTTCTTC CASSHVAGGEGEQFF many TRBJ2-1 TRBV4-2 15 TRBD2
TGTGCCAGCAGCCCAGGGGGCAGGGTAGGCTACACCTTC CASSPGGRVGYTF few TRBJ1-2 TRBV9 13 TRBD1
TGTGCCAGCAGTTCGGGACTTATGAACACCGGGGAGCTGTTTTTT CASSSGLMNTGELFF many TRBJ2-2 TRBV6-5 15 .
TGTGCCAGCAGCGTAGGGAGGGGGAACACCGGGGAGCTGTTTTTT CASSVGRGNTGELFF many TRBJ2-2 TRBV9 15 .
TGCAGTGCCCCGGGACACTCAATTGGAGGGAATCAGCCTCAGCATTTT CSAPGHSIGGNQPQHF . TRBJ1-5 TRBV20-1 16 .
TGTGCCAGCTCACCACCTTGGACAGAGATTAACTATGGCTACACCTTC CASSPPWTEINYGYTF many TRBJ1-2 TRBV18 16 .
TGCAGTGCCAAGACAGGGGTGGAGGTCCGAGTCACAGATACGCAGTATTTT CSAKTGVEVRVTDTQYF many TRBJ2-3 TRBV20-1 17 TRBD1
TGCAGTGCAAAGACAGGTTATGCTAATGAGCAGTTCTTC CSAKTGYANEQFF many TRBJ2-1 TRBV20-1 13 .
TGTGCCAGCAGACGAGAGGTTGAGCAGTTCTTC CASRREVEQFF many TRBJ2-1 TRBV7-2 11 .
TGCGCCAGCAGCCAAGGACAGGGTCGTCGGGAGACCCAGTACTTC CASSQGQGRRETQYF . TRBJ2-5 TRBV4-3 15 TRBD1
TGTGCCAGCAGCAAGGCGGACAGGGGCGCATACACCATATATTTT CASSKADRGAYTIYF . TRBJ1-3 TRBV7-9 15 TRBD1
TGTGCCAGCAGCCAAGAAACAGGACAGGGAACATATGGAAACACCATATATTTT CASSQETGQGTYGNTIYF . TRBJ1-3 TRBV4-2 18 TRBD1
TGCGCCAGCAGCTTGGAGGCAGGCCCCACCGGGGAGCTGTTTTTT CASSLEAGPTGELFF many TRBJ2-2 TRBV5-1 15 .
TGTGCCAGCAGCTTCGGAGACGGGACAGGATATGAGCAGTTCTTC CASSFGDGTGYEQFF many TRBJ2-1 TRBV11-1 15 TRBD1
TGCGCCAGCAGCCAGACAGGCTCCTACGAGCAGTACTTC CASSQTGSYEQYF many TRBJ2-7 TRBV10-1 13 .
TGTGCCAGCTCACCACTCCGCGACAGCACAGATACGCAGTATTTT CASSPLRDSTDTQYF many TRBJ2-3 TRBV18 15 .
TGCAGTGCTATACCTCGCAAGGGGGGCCGGAAGGGGGAGACCCAGTACTTC CSAIPRKGGRKGETQYF many TRBJ2-5 TRBV20-1 17 .
TGTGCCAGCAGCCTTCAGACAGGGCTGAACACTGAAGCTTTCTTT CASSLQTGLNTEAFF many TRBJ1-1 TRBV4-2 15 TRBD1
TGCGCCACCGCGACGGATCAGGGCAGTTTGTCCACCGGGGAGCTGTTTTTT CATATDQGSLSTGELFF . TRBJ2-2 TRBV5-1 17 .